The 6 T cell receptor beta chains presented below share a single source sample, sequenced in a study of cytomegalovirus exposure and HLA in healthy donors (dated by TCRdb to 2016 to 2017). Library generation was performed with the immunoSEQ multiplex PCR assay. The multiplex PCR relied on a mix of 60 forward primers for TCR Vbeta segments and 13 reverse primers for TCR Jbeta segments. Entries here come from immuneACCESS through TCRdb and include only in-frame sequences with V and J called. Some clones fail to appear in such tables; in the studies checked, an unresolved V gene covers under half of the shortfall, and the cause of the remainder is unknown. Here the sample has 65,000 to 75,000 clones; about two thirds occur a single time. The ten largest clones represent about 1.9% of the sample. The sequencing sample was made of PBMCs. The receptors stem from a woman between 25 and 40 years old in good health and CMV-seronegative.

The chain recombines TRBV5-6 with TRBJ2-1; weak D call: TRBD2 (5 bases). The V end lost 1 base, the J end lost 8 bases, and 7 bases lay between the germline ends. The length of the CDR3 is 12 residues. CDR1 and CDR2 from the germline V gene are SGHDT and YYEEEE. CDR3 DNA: TGTGCCAGCAGCTTGACCGGGGATGAGCAGTTCTTC. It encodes CASSLTGDEQFF.

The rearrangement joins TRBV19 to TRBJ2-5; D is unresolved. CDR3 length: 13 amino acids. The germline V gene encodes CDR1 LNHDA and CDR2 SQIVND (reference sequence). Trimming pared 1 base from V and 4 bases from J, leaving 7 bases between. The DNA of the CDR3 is TGTGCCAGTAGTATAGGGCAGCGAGAGACCCAGTACTTC. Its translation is CASSIGQRETQYF.

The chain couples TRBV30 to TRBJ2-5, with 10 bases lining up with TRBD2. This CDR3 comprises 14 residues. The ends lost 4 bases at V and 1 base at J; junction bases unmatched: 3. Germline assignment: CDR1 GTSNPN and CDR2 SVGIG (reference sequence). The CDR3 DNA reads TGTGCCTGGACTAGCGGGGGACCCCAAGAGACCCAGTACTTC. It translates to CAWTSGGPQETQYF.

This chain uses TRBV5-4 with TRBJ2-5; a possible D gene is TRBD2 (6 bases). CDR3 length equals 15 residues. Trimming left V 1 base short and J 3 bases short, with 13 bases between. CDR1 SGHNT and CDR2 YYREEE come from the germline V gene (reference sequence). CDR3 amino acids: CASSLYLSGEETQYF. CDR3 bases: TGTGCCAGCAGCTTGTACTTATCGGGGGAAGAGACCCAGTACTTC. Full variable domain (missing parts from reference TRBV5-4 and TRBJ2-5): ETGVTQSPTHLIKTRGQQVTLRCSSQSGHNTVSWYQQALGQGPQFIFQYYREEENGRGNFPPRFSGLQFPNYSSELNVNALELDDSALYLCASSLYLSGEETQYFGPGTRLLVL.

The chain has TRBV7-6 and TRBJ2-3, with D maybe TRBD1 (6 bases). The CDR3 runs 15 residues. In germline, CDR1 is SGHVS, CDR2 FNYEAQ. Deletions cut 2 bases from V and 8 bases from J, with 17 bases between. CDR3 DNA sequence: TGTGCCAGCAGCTTATCCGGGTCTAAAGGGGGTACGCAGTATTTT. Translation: CASSLSGSKGGTQYF.

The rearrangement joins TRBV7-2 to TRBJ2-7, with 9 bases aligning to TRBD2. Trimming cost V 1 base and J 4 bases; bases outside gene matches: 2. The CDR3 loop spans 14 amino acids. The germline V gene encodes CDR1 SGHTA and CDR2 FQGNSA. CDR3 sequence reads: CASSLGGGAYEQYF. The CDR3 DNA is TGTGCCAGCAGCTTAGGCGGGGGGGCTTACGAGCAGTACTTC.